What follows are 6 T cell receptor beta chains derived from one specimen sequenced in a study of regulatory dendritic cells for organ transplantation. Sorted subsets were CFSE-labeled and cultured four to six days with allogeneic dendritic cells. These receptors' targets are unknown. The data were produced by immunoSEQ multiplex PCR, yet TCRdb's version contains in-frame clones alone and is incomplete. The sample holds around 7,400 clones, less than 75% seen once. The sample was memory CD4+ T cells from blood cultured with dendritic cells. This sample's subset: CD45RO+ memory T cells. Receptor source: a human donor in good health.

The rearrangement links TRBV6-1 to TRBJ2-1; 8 bases agree with TRBD2. This CDR3 spans 15 amino acids. The V segment lost 4 bases and the J segment 2 bases; nucleotides outside the gene matches: 4. The germline CDR1 and CDR2 sequences are MNHNS and SASEGT. The chain's CDR3 is CASSGDGGAYNEQFF. The DNA for the CDR3 is TGTGCCAGCAGTGGCGACGGGGGGGCCTACAATGAGCAGTTCTTC.

The rearrangement uses TRBV7-2 and TRBJ2-1; maybe TRBD1 (5 bases). This CDR3 comprises 15 residues. V was shortened by 1 base and J by 3 bases, with 10 bases between the two germline ends. Germline CDR1 SGHTA, CDR2 FQGNSA. This chain's CDR3 is CASSLGGQDYNEQFF. The CDR3 nucleotides are TGTGCCAGCAGCTTAGGGGGCCAGGACTACAATGAGCAGTTCTTC.

The chain links TRBV7-8 to TRBJ1-1; maybe TRBD1 (6 bases). This CDR3 has 14 residues. The ends were cut back, 2 bases at V and 4 bases at J, with 11 bases in the middle. CDR1 is SGHVS and CDR2 is FQNEAQ in the germline V gene. CDR3 bases: TGTGCCAGCAGCTTACCAGGGGTTGGCACTGAAGCTTTCTTT. Its translation is CASSLPGVGTEAFF.

The V gene is TRBV2, the J gene TRBJ2-5; tentative D call: TRBD1 (5 bases). Germline values: CDR1 SNHLY, CDR2 FYNNEI. The CDR3 sequence is 15 residues long. Trimming pared 5 bases from V and 0 bases from J, leaving 13 bases between. The DNA of the CDR3 is TGTGCCAGCAGTCCCCGACAGACGAACCAAGAGACCCAGTACTTC. Its translation is CASSPRQTNQETQYF.

The chain has TRBV5-1 and TRBJ2-7, with D tentatively TRBD2 (5 bases). V was trimmed by 3 bases and J by 1 base, leaving 8 bases between them. Germline CDR1 reads SGHRS; CDR2 reads YFSETQ. The length of the CDR3 is 13 residues. CDR3 DNA: TGCGCCAGCAGCTACCCGGGATCCTACGAGCAGTACTTC. It specifies CASSYPGSYEQYF.

The rearrangement links TRBV18 to TRBJ2-1, with 14 bases fitting TRBD2. This CDR3 has 19 amino acids. Trimming removed 6 bases from V and 0 bases from J; junction bases left unmatched: 10. Per germline, CDR1 KGHSH and CDR2 LQKENI. CDR3: CASSPRTSGGPSSYNEQFF. The CDR3 bases are TGTGCCAGCTCTCCAAGGACTAGCGGGGGGCCCAGCTCCTACAATGAGCAGTTCTTC.